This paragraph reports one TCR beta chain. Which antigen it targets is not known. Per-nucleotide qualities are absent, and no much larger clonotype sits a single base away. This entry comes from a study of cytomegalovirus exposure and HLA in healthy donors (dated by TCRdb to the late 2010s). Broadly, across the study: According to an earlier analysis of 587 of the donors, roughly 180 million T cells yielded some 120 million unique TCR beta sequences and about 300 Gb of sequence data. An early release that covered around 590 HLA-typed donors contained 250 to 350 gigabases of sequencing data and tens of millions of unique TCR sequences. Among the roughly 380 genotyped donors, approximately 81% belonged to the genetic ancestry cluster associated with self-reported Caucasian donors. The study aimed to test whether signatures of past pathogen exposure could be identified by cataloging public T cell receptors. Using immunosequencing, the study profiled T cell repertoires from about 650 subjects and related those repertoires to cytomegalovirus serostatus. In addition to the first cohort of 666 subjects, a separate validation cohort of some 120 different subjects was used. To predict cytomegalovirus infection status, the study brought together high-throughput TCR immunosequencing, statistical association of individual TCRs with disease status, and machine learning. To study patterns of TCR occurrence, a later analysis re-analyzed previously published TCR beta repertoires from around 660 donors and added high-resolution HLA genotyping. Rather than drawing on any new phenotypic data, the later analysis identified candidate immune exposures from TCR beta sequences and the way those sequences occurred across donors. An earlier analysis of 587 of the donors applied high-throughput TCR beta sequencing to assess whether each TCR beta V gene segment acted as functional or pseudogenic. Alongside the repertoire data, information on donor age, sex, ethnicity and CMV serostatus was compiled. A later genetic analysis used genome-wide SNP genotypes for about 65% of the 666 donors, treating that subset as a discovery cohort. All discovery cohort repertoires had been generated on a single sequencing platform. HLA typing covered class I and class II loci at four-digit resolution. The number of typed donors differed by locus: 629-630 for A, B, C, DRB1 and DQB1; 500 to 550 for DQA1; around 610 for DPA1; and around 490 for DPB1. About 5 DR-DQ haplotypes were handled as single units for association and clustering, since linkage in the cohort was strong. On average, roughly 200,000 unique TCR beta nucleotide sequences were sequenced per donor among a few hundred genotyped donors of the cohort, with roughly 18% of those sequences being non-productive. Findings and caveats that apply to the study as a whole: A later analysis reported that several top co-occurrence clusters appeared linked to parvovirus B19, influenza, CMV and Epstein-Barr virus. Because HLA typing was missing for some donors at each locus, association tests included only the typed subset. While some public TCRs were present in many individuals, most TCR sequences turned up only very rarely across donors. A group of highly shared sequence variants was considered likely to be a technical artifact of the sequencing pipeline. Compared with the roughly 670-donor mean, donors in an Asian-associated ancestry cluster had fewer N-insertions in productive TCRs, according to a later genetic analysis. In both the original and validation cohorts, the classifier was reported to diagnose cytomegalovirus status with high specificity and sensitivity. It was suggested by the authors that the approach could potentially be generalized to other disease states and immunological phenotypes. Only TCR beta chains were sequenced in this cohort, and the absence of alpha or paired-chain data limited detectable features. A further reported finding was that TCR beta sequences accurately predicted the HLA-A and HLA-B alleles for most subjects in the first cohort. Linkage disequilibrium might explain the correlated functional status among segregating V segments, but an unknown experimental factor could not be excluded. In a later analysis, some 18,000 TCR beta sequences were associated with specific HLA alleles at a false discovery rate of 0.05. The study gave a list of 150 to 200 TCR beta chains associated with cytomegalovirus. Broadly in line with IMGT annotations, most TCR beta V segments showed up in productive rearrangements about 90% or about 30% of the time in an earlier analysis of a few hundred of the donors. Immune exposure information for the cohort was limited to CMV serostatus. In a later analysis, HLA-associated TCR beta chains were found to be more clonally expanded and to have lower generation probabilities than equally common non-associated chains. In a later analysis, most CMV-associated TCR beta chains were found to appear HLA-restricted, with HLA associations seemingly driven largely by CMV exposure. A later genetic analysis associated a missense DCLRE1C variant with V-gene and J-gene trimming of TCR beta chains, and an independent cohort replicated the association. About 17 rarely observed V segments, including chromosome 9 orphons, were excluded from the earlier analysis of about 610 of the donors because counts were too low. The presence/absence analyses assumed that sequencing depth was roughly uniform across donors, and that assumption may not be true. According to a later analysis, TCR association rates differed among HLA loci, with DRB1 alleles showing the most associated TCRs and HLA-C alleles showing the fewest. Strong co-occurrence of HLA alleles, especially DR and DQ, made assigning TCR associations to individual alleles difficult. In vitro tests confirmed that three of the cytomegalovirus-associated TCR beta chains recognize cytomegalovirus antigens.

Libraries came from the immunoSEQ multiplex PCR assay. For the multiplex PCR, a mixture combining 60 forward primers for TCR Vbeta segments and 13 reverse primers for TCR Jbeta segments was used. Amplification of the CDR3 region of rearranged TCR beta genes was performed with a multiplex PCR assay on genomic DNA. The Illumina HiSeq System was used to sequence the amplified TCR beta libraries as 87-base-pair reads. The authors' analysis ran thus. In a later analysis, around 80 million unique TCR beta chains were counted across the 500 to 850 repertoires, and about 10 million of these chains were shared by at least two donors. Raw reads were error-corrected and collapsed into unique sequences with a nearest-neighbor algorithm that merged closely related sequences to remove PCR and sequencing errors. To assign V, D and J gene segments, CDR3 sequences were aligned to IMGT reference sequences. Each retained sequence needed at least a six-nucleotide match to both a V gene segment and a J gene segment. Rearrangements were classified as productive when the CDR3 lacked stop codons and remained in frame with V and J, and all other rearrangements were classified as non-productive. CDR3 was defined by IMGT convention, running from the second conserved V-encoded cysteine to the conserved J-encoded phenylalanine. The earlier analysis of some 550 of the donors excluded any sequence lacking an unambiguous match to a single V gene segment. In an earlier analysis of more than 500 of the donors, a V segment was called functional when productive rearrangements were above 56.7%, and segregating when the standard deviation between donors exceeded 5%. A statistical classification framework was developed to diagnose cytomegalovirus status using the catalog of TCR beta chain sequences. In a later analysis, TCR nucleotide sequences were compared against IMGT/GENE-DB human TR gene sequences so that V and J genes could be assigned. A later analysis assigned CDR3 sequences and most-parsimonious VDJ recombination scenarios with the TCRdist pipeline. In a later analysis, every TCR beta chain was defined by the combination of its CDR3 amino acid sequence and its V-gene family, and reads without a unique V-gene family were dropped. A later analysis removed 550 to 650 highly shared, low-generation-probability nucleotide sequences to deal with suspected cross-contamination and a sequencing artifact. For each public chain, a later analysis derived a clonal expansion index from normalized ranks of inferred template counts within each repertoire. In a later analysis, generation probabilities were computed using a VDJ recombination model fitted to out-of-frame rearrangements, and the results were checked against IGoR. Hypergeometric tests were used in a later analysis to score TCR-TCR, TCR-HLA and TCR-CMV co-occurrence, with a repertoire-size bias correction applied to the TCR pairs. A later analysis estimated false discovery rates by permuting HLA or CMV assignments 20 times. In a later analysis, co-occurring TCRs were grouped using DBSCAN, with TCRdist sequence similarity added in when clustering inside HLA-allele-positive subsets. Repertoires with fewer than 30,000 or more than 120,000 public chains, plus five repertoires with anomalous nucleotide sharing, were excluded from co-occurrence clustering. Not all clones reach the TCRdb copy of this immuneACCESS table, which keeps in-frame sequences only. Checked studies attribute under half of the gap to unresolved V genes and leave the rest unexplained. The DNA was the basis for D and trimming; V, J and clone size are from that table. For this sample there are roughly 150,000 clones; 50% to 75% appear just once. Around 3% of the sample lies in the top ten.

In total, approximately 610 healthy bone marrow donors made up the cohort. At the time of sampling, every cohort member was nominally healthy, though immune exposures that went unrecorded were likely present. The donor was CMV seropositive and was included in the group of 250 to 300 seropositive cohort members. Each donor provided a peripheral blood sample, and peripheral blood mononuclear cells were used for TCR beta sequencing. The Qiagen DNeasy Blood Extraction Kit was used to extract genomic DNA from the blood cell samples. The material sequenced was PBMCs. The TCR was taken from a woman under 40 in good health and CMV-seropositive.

The CDR3 reads as follows: CASFGSGITEAFF. The nucleotide sequence reads TGTGCCAGCTTCGGCTCGGGGATCACTGAAGCTTTCTTT. The chain was built from TRBV6-1 and TRBJ1-1, with the D segment identity uncertain. There are 13 amino acids in the CDR3, from cysteine to phenylalanine inclusive. Only CDR3 DNA is held: 39 bases, read in frame from base 1. V is pared back by 8 bases and J by 4 bases, with 14 bases lying between the germline termini. Taken from the germline V gene, the CDR1 and CDR2 loops are MNHNS and SASEGT.